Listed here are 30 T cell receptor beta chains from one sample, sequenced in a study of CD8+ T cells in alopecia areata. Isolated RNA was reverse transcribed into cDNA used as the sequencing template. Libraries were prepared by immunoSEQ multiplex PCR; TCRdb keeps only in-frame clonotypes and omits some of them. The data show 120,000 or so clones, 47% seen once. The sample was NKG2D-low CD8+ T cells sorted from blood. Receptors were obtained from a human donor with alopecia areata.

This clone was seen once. CDR3 region: CASSLEGRNGYTF. The CDR3 DNA follows: TGTGCCAGCAGCTTGGAGGGCCGTAATGGCTACACCTTC. The genes are TRBV5-6 and TRBJ1-2; D not certain. The ends were cut back, 0 bases at V and 6 bases at J, with 9 bases in the middle. CDR3 length equals 13 residues. Per the germline V gene, CDR1 is SGHDT and CDR2 is YYEEEE.

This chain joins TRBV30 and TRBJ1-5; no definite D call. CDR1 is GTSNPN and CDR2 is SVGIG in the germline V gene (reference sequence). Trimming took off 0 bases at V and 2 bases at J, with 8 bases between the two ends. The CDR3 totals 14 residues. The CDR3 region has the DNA TGTGCCTGGAGTGTAGGTGCTGGCAATCAGCCCCAGCATTTT. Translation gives CAWSVGAGNQPQHF.

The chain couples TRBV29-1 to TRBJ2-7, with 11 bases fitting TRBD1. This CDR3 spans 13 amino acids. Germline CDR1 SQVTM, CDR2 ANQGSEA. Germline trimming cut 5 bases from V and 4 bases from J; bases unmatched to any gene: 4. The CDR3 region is CSVKDRGLYEQYF. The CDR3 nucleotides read TGCAGCGTTAAGGACAGGGGGCTATACGAGCAGTACTTC.

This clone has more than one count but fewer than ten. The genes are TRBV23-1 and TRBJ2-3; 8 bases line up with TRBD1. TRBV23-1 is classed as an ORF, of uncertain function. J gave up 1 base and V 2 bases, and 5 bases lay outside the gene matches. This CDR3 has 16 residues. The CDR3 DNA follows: TGCGCCAGCAGTCAACGACAGGGGAGTTGCACAGATACGCAGTATTTT. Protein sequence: CASSQRQGSCTDTQYF.

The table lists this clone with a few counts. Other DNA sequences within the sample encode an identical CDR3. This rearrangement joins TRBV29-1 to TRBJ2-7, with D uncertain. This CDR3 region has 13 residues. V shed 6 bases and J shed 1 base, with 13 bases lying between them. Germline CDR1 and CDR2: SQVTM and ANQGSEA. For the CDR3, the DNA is TGCAGCGTCGTGACCGCCTCGTCCTACGAGCAGTACTTC. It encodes CSVVTASSYEQYF.

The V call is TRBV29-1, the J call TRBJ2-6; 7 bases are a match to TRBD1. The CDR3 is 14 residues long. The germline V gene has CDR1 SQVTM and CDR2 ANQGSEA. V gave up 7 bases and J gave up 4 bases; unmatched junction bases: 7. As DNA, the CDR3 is TGCAGCGCATACGACAGGGCCGGGGCCAACGTCCTGACTTTC. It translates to CSAYDRAGANVLTF.

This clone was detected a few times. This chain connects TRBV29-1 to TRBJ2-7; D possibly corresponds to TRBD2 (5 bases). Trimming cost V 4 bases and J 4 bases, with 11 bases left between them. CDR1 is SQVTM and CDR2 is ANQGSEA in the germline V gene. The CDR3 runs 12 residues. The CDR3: CSVVASQYEQYF. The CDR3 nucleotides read TGCAGCGTTGTGGCTAGCCAGTACGAGCAGTACTTC.

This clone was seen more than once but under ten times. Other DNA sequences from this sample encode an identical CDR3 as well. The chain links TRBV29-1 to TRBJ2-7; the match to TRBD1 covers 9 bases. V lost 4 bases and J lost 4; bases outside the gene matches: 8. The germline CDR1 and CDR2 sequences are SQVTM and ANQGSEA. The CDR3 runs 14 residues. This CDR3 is CSVARDRASYEQYF. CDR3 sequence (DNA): TGCAGCGTTGCTCGGGACAGGGCATCTTACGAGCAGTACTTC.

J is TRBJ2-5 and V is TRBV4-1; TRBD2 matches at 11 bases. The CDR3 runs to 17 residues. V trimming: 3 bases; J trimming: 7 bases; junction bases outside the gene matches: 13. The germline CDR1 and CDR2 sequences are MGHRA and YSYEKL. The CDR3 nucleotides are TGCGCCAGCAGCCACAACATCCTTAGCGGGAGGGCCGGGACCCAGTACTTC. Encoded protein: CASSHNILSGRAGTQYF.

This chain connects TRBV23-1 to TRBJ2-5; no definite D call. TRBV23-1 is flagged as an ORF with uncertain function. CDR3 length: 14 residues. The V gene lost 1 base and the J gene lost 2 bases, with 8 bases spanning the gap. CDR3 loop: CASSQYQPQETQYF. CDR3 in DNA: TGCGCCAGCAGTCAATACCAACCACAAGAGACCCAGTACTTC.

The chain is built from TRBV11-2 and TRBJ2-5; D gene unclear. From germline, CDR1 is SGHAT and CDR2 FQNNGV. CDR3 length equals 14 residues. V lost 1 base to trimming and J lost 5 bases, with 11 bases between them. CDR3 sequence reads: CASSLVPSRETQYF. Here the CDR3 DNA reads TGTGCCAGCAGCTTAGTTCCGTCGAGGGAGACCCAGTACTTC.

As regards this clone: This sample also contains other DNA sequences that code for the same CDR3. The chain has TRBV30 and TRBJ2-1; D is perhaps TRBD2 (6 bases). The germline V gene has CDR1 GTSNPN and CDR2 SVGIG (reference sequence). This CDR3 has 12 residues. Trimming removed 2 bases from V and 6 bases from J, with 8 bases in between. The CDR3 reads CAWSLEGNEQFF. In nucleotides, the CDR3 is TGTGCCTGGAGTTTGGAGGGCAATGAGCAGTTCTTC.

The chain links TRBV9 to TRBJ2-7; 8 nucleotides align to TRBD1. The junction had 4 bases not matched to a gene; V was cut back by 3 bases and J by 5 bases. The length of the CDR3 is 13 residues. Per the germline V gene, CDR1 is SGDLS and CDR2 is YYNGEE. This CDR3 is CASSGRTGNEQYF. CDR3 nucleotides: TGTGCCAGCAGCGGGCGGACAGGGAACGAGCAGTACTTC.

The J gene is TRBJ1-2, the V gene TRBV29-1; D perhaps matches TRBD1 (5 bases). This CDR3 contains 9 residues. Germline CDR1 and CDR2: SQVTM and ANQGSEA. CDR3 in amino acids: CTLGGGYTF. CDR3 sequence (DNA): TGCACCCTGGGGGGAGGCTACACCTTC.

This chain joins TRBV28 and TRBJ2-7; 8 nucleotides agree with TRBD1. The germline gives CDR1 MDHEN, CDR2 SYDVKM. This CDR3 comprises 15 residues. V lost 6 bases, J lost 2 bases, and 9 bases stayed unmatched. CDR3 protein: CASRATGVGPYEQYF. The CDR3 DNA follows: TGTGCCAGCAGGGCGACAGGGGTAGGTCCCTACGAGCAGTACTTC.

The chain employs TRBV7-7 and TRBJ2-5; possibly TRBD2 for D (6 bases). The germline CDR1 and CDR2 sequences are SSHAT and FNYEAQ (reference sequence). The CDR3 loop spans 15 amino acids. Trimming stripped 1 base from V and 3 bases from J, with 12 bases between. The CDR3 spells CASSLDPGTEETQYF. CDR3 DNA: TGTGCCAGCAGCTTAGATCCCGGGACTGAAGAGACCCAGTACTTC.

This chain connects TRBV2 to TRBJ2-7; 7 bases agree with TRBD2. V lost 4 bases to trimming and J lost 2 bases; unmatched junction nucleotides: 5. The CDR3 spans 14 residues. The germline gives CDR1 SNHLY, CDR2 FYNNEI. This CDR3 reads CASSGRTRPYEQYF. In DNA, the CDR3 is TGTGCCAGCAGTGGCCGGACTAGGCCCTACGAGCAGTACTTC.

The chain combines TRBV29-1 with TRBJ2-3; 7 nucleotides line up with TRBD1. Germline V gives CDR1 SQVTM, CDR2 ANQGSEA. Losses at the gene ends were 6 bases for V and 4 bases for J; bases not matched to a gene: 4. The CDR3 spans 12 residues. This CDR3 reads CSVGTEPDTQYF. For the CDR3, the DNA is TGCAGCGTGGGGACAGAGCCAGATACGCAGTATTTT.

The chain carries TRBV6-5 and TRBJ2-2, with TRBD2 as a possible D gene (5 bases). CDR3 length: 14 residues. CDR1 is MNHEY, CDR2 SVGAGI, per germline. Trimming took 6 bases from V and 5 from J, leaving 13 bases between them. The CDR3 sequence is CASRPTRLTGELFF. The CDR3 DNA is TGTGCCAGCAGGCCTACTAGATTAACCGGGGAGCTGTTTTTT.

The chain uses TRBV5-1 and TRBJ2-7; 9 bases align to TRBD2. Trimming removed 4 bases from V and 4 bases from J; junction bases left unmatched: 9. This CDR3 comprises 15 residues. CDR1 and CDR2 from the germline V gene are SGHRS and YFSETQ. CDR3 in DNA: TGCGCCAGCAGCCTTACTTCTAGCGGGACGTACGAGCAGTACTTC. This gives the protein CASSLTSSGTYEQYF. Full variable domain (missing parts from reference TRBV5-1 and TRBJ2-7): KAGVTQTPRYLIKTRGQQVTLSCSPISGHRSVSWYQQTPGQGLQFLFEYFSETQRNKGNFPGRFSGRQFSNSRSEMNVSTLELGDSALYLCASSLTSSGTYEQYFGPGTRLTVT.

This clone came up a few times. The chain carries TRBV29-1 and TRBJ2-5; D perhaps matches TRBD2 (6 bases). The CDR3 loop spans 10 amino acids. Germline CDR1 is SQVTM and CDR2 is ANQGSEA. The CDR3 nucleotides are TGCACCGGGGGTGAGGAGACCCAGTACTTC. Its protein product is CTGGEETQYF.

CDR3 protein: CSVYGLQETQYF. The CDR3 nucleotides read TGCAGCGTTTATGGATTACAAGAGACCCAGTACTTC. The chain joins TRBV29-1 to TRBJ2-5, with D hard to call. The CDR3 length is 12 residues. CDR1 is SQVTM, CDR2 ANQGSEA, per germline. Trimming shortened V by 5 bases and J by 2 bases, and 9 bases separated the two germline ends.

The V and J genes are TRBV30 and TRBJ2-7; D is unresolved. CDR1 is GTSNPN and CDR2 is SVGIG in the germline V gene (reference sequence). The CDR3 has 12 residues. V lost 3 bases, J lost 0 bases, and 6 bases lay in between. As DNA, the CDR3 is TGTGCCTGGAGGGCGAGCTCCTACGAGCAGTACTTC. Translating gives CAWRASSYEQYF.

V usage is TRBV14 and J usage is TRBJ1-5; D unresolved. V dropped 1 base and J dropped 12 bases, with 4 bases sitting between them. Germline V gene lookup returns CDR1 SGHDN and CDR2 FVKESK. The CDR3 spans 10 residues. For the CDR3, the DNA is TGTGCCAGCAGCCAAGGGGGCCAGCATTTT. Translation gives CASSQGGQHF.

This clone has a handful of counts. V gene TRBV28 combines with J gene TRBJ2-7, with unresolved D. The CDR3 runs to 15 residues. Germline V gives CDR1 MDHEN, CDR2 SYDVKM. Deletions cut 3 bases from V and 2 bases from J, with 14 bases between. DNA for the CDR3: TGTGCCAGCAGTTTTCGCCCATTTCCCGCCTACGAGCAGTACTTC. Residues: CASSFRPFPAYEQYF.

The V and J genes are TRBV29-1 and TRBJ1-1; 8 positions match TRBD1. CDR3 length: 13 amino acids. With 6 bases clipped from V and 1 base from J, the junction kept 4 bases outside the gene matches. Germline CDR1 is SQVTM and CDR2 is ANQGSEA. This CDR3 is CSVDRGSNTEAFF. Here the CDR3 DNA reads TGCAGCGTAGACAGGGGATCGAACACTGAAGCTTTCTTT.

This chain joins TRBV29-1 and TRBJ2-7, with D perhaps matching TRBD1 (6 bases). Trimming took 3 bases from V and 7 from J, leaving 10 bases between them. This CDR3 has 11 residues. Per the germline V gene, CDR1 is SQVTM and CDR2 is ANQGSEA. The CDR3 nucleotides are TGCAGCGTTGAGCAGGGGTGGGAGCAGTACTTC. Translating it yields CSVEQGWEQYF.

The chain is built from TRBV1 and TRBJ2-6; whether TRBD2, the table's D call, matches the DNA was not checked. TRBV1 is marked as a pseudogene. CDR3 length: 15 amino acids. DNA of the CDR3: TGCACCAGCAGCCAGTCCGTCTCTGGGGCCAACGTCCTGACTTTC. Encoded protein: CTSSQSVSGANVLTF.

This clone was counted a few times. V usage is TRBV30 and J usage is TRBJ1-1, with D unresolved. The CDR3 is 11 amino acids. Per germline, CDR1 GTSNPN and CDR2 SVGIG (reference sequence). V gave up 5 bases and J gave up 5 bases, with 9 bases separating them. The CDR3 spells CAWDVITEAFF. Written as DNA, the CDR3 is TGTGCCTGGGACGTCATAACTGAAGCTTTCTTT.

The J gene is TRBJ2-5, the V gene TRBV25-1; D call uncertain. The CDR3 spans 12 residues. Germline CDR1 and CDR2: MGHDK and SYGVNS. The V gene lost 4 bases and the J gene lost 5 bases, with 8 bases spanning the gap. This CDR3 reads CASSVSLETQYF. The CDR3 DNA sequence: TGTGCCAGCAGTGTCTCGCTGGAGACCCAGTACTTC. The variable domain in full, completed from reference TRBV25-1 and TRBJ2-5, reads EADIYQTPRYLVIGTGKKITLECSQTMGHDKMYWYQQDPGMELHLIHYSYGVNSTEKGDLSSESTVSRIRTEHFPLTLESARPSHTSQYLCASSVSLETQYFGPGTRLLVL.